This TCR beta chain originates from a study of blood T cell repertoires in COVID-19. Study at large: Donors in the United States, Italy and Spain gave samples during acute or convalescent COVID-19. Nucleic acid was either cDNA or gDNA, and it came from T cells, B-cell-depleted T cells, or PBMCs.

Under the authors' procedure: Reference gene primer amplification in the assay estimated nucleated cell counts. Here immunoSEQ multiplex PCR was the method, and the copy in TCRdb shows in-frame clones only, minus some. That table furnishes V, J and clone size, whereas the DNA furnished D and trimming. The sample gives about 340,000 clones, 85% to 90% of which show up once; more than 5.5% is in the top ten. Per the germline V gene, CDR1 is SNHLY and CDR2 is FYNNEI. This CDR3 region has 13 residues. Between the trimmed V and J ends, which lost 7 bases and 2 bases, there was a span of 11 bases. The sequenced material came from peripheral blood. The sequence derives from a woman between 65 and 79 years old with COVID-19, enrolled during active disease. The chain combines TRBV2 with TRBJ2-5; tentatively, D is TRBD1 (6 bases). In DNA, the CDR3 is TGTGCCAGCAACAGGGTGCAGCAAGAGACCCAGTACTTC. It encodes CASNRVQQETQYF.